This T cell receptor beta chain was captured by sequencing in a study of blood T cell repertoires in COVID-19. V shed 3 bases and J shed 4 bases, with 9 bases lying between them. Germline lookup yields CDR1 SNHLY and CDR2 FYNNEI. The CDR3 totals 13 residues. Sequencing used immunoSEQ multiplex PCR; TCRdb keeps in-frame clones, though not all of them. This sample has fewer than 350,000 clones, with 70% to 90% found just once. The chain is built from TRBV2 and TRBJ1-1; no clear D gene. The clonotype originates from a man younger than 35 with active or convalescent COVID-19. Sequencing used peripheral blood. CDR3 sequence: CASSDRQRTEAFF. CDR3 bases: TGTGCCAGCAGTGATAGGCAGCGCACTGAAGCTTTCTTT.